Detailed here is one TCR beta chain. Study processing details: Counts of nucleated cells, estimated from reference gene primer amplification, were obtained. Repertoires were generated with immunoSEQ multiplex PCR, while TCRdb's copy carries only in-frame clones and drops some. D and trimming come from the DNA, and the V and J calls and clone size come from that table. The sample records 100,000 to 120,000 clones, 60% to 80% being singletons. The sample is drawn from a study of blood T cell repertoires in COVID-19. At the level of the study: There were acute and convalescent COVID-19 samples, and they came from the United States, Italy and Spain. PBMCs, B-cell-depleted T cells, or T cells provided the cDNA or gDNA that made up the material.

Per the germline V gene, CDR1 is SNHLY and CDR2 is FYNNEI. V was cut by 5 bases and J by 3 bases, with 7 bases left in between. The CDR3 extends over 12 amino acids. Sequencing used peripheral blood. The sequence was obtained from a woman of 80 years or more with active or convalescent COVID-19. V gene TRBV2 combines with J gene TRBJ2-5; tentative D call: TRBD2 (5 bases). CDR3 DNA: TGTGCCAGCAGTTACGGGGAAGAGACCCAGTACTTC. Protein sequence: CASSYGEETQYF.